This T cell receptor beta chain originates from a study of blood T cell repertoires in COVID-19. In the study overall: Acute and convalescent COVID-19 specimens originated in the United States, Italy and Spain. PBMCs, B-cell-depleted T cells, or T cells provided the cDNA or gDNA that made up the material.

This clone occurred a few times. The CDR3 spans 15 residues. The germline V gene has CDR1 SGHRS and CDR2 YFSETQ. V lost 3 bases and J lost 5; bases outside the gene matches: 5. Original handling: Amplified reference gene primers provided the basis for estimating nucleated cell counts. Only in-frame clones appear in the TCRdb table, and some are missing; sequencing was by immunoSEQ multiplex PCR. V and J calls plus clone size are reproduced from that table; the DNA served to infer D and trimming. Among 130,000 to 150,000 clones, approximately 80% were seen once, and the ten largest hold 1.5% to 2.5%. Material for sequencing was peripheral blood. The TCR was taken from an older woman with acute or convalescent COVID-19. The gene calls are TRBV5-1 and TRBJ2-2, with 9 positions matching TRBD1. The CDR3 spells CASSYGTGWTGELFF. In DNA, the CDR3 is TGCGCCAGCAGCTACGGGACAGGGTGGACCGGGGAGCTGTTTTTT.